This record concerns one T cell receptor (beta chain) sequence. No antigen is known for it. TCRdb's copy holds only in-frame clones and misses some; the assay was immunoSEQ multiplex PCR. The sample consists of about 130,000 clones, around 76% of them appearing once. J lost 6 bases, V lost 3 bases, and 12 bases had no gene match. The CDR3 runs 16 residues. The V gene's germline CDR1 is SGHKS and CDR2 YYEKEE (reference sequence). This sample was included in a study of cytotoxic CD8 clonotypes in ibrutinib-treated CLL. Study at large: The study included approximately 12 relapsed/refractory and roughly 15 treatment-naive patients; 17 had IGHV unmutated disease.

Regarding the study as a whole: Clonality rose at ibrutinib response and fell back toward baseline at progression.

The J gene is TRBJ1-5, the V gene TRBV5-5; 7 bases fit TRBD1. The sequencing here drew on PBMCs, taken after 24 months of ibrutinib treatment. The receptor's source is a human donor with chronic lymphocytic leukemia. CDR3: CASSWGDRVGFQPQHF. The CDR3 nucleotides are TGTGCCAGCAGCTGGGGAGACAGGGTAGGATTTCAGCCCCAGCATTTT.